A selection of T cell receptor beta chains follows, all from one sample in a study of blood T cell repertoires in COVID-19. Here immunoSEQ multiplex PCR was the method, and the copy in TCRdb shows in-frame clones only, minus some. The repertoire holds roughly 120,000 clones, about 80% seen once, with 3% to 4.5% in the top ten. Source material: peripheral blood. The receptors come from a woman aged 80 or older with acute or convalescent COVID-19. CDR3s include the opening cysteine and the closing phenylalanine or tryptophan. A D gene is named only where the DNA matches it firmly. Size tells how often a clone was seen (once, few, many) or the class of an expanded clone, and some rows leave it out.

d_call clone_size j_call cdr3_length v_call cdr3_nt cdr3_aa
TRBD1 few TRBJ1-3 14 TRBV9 TGTGCCAGCAGCCCAACCGGGACAGGGGACAAGTCGGCATTT CASSPTGTGDKSAF
TRBD1 NA TRBJ1-2 13 TRBV10-3 TGTGCCATCACATCGGACAGGGGTTATGGCTACACCTTC CAITSDRGYGYTF
NA NA TRBJ1-1 15 TRBV3-1/TRBV3-2 TGTGCCAGCAGCCAAGATCTAGGGGGATGGGCTGAAGCTTTCTTT CASSQDLGGWAEAFF
TRBD1 NA TRBJ2-7 16 TRBV7-9 TGTGCCAGCAGCTTTAGCGGCGGACAGGGGGCCTACGAGCAGTACTTC CASSFSGGQGAYEQYF
TRBD2 NA TRBJ2-3 16 TRBV5-1 TGCGCCAGCAGCTTAGGGACTAGCGGGAGCACAGATACGCAGTATTTT CASSLGTSGSTDTQYF
NA NA TRBJ2-2 14 TRBV25-1 TGTGCCAGCAGTGAAGGACTAAACACCGGGGAGCTGTTTTTT CASSEGLNTGELFF
NA NA TRBJ2-7 14 TRBV7-9 TGTGCCAGCAGCTTAGGGGAGATGACCTACGAGCAGTACTTC CASSLGEMTYEQYF
TRBD1 NA TRBJ2-1 18 TRBV6-2/TRBV6-3 TGTGCCAGCAGTTACCCGCTAGGTGGACAGGGTCCCTACAATGAGCAGTTCTTC CASSYPLGGQGPYNEQFF
TRBD1 NA TRBJ1-6 15 TRBV6-6 TGTGCCAGCAGACGGGAGACAGGGGGTAATTCACCCCTCCACTTT CASRRETGGNSPLHF
NA NA TRBJ1-2 14 TRBV30 TGTGCCTGGAGCTTGGGTCAGGTTTTTGGAGGCTACACCTTC CAWSLGQVFGGYTF
TRBD1 NA TRBJ2-5 14 TRBV5-1 TGCGCCAGCAGCCAACAGGGGGCAGGGGAGACCCAGTACTTC CASSQQGAGETQYF
TRBD1 few TRBJ1-1 14 TRBV19 TGTGCCAGTAGGATCATGACAGGGGGCTTTGAAGCTTTCTTT CASRIMTGGFEAFF
TRBD1 NA TRBJ2-1 16 TRBV24-1 TGTGCCACCAGTGACCCCGGGACAGGGGCCCACAATGAGCAGTTCTTC CATSDPGTGAHNEQFF
NA NA TRBJ2-5 13 TRBV11-3 TGTGCCAGCAGCAAGACTAATCAAGAGACCCAGTACTTC CASSKTNQETQYF
TRBD2 NA TRBJ2-1 15 TRBV18 TGTGCCAGCTCACCCGGGCTAGCGGGGCGGGATGAGCAGTTCTTC CASSPGLAGRDEQFF
TRBD1 NA TRBJ1-2 16 TRBV2 TGTGCCAGCAGTGCGGCAGGGGGCAGGCTCCTCGGTGGCTACACCTTC CASSAAGGRLLGGYTF
TRBD2 NA TRBJ2-1 17 TRBV19 TGTGCCAGTAGTACCTCTACTCGGGAGGATAGGTACAATGAGCAGTTCTTC CASSTSTREDRYNEQFF
NA NA TRBJ1-6 12 TRBV28 TGTGCCAGCAGTTTAGCGGTGGGAGACCTCCACTTT CASSLAVGDLHF
NA NA TRBJ1-3 15 TRBV4-1 TGCGCCAGCAGCCAAGAGCGCCACTCTGGAAACACCATATATTTT CASSQERHSGNTIYF
TRBD2 NA TRBJ2-3 16 TRBV24-1 TGTGCCACCAGTCCAGATGTGCGGGAGTTCACAGATACGCAGTATTTT CATSPDVREFTDTQYF
NA few TRBJ1-2 11 TRBV20-1 TGCAGTGAGGCGGAAGCCTATGGCTACACCTTC CSEAEAYGYTF
NA NA TRBJ1-1 14 TRBV4-2 TGTGCCAGCAGCCAAGGGTTAGTAAACACTGAAGCTTTCTTT CASSQGLVNTEAFF
NA NA TRBJ1-1 13 TRBV19 TGTGCCAGTAGTATATCGGGGAACACTGAAGCTTTCTTT CASSISGNTEAFF
TRBD1 NA TRBJ1-2 15 TRBV7-9 TGTGCCAGCAGCCATGGGACAGGGAGGGAGCATGGCTACACCTTC CASSHGTGREHGYTF
NA NA TRBJ1-6 15 TRBV7-2 TGTGCCAGCAGTCTGGGGAGCTCCTATAATTCACCCCTCCACTTT CASSLGSSYNSPLHF
NA once TRBJ2-6 15 TRBV5-5 TGTGCCAGCAGCTTACCGAGCTCTGGGGCCAACGTCCTGACTTTC CASSLPSSGANVLTF
NA NA TRBJ2-3 12 TRBV6-2/TRBV6-3 TGTGCCAGCAGTTTCCTTGTGGATACGCAGTATTTT CASSFLVDTQYF
TRBD2 few TRBJ2-1 17 TRBV12-5 TGTGCTAGTGGTTTGTCAATCCTAGCGGGAGACTACAATGAGCAGTTCTTC CASGLSILAGDYNEQFF
NA NA TRBJ1-1 14 TRBV4-2 TGTGCCAGCAGAGCGGATCGGGGTAACACTGAAGCTTTCTTT CASRADRGNTEAFF
TRBD2 NA TRBJ2-1 14 TRBV7-9 TGTGCCAGCAGACATTCGGGGGGATGGAATGAGCAGTTCTTC CASRHSGGWNEQFF
NA NA TRBJ1-1 15 TRBV16 TGTGCCAACGAGCGGGGCGGGGTAAGGGATGATGAAGCTTTCTTT CANERGGVRDDEAFF